This note documents a single T cell receptor (beta chain) sequence. Time point indicated: after dendritic cell vaccination, including at tumor progression/relapse. This entry is derived from a study of glioma-infiltrating T cells after dendritic cell vaccination. Germline V gene data show CDR1 as SGHTA and CDR2 as FQGNSA. Unmatched junction bases numbered 6, after V lost 4 bases and J lost 4 bases. This CDR3 has 15 residues. Using immunoSEQ multiplex PCR, the repertoire was profiled, and TCRdb retains in-frame clones only, with some absent. Among about 100,000 clones listed, more than 70% were seen once.

This TCR derives from a human donor with glioblastoma. This material consisted of blood, taken after dendritic cell vaccination. The chain combines TRBV7-2 with TRBJ2-2; 7 bases align to TRBD1. The chain's CDR3 is CASSSMDRPTGELFF. In DNA form, the CDR3 reads TGTGCCAGCAGCTCCATGGACAGGCCCACCGGGGAGCTGTTTTTT. The full variable domain, rest sourced from reference TRBV7-2 and TRBJ2-2, is GAGVSQSPSNKVTEKGKDVELRCDPISGHTALYWYRQSLGQGLEFLIYFQGNSAPDKSGLPSDRFSAERTGGSVSTLTIQRTQQEDSAVYLCASSSMDRPTGELFFGEGSRLTVL.